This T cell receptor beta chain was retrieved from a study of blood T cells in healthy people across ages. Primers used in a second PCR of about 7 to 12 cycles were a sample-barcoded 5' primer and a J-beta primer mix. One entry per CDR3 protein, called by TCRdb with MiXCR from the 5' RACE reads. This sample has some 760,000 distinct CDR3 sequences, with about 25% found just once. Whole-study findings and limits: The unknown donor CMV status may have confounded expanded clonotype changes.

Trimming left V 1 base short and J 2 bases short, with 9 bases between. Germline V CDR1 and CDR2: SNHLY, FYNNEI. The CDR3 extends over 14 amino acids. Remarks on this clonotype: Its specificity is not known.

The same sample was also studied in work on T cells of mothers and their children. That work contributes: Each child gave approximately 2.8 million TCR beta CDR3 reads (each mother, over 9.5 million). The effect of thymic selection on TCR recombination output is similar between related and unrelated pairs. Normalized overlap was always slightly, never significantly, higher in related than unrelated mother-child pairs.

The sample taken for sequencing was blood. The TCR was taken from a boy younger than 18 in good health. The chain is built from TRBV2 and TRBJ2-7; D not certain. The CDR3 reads CASSEVGSPYEQYF. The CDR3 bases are TGTGCCAGCAGTGAAGTAGGCAGCCCCTACGAGCAGTACTTC.